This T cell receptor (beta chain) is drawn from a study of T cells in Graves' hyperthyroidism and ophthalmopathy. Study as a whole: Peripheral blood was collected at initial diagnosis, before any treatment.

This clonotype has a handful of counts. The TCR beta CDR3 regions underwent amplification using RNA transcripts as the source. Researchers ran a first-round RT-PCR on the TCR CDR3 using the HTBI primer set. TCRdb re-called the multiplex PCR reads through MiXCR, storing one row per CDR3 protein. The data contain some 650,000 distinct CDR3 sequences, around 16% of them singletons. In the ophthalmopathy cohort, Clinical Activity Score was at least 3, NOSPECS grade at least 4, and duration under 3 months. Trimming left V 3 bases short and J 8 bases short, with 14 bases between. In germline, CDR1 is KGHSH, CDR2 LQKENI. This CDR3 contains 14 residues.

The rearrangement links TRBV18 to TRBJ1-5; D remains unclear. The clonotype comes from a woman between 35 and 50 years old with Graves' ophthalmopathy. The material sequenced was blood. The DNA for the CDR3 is TGTGCCAGCTCACCCGCACCTTGCGCGGAGCCCCAGCATTTT. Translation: CASSPAPCAEPQHF.